The 10 T cell receptor beta chains below come from one sample, sequenced in a study of identical twins. MiXCR was run by TCRdb on the 5' RACE reads, yielding one entry per CDR3 protein. The sample lists roughly 1,500,000 distinct CDR3 sequences; about 30% were seen once. Sample: cord blood. The receptors here all came from a newborn girl in good health.

This clonotype was recorded at least ten times. The chain recombines TRBV3-1 with TRBJ2-3; D is undetermined. V was clipped by 5 bases and J by 6 bases, with 6 bases between them. The V gene's germline CDR1 is LGHDT and CDR2 YNNKEL (reference sequence). The CDR3 spans 11 residues. The CDR3 region is CASSKGDTQYF. In DNA form, the CDR3 reads TGTGCCAGCAGCAAAGGGGATACGCAGTATTTT.

This chain's CDR3 is CAWTQGSYEQYF. In nucleotides, the CDR3 is TGTGCCTGGACCCAGGGTTCCTACGAGCAGTACTTC. The gene calls are TRBV30 and TRBJ2-7; weak D call: TRBD1 (5 bases). V gave up 4 bases and J gave up 1 base, with 8 bases separating them. CDR3 length equals 12 residues. Germline loops: CDR1 GTSNPN, CDR2 SVGIG (reference sequence).

The chain employs TRBV7-2 and TRBJ1-3; D ambiguous. Germline CDR1 and CDR2: SGHTA and FQGNSA. Between the trimmed V and J ends, which lost 8 bases and 0 bases, there was a span of 11 bases. The CDR3 is made up of 14 amino acids. CDR3: CASAVPFSGNTIYF. The CDR3 DNA is TGTGCCAGCGCAGTTCCCTTCTCTGGAAACACCATATATTTT.

This clonotype has a count of ten or more. The V and J genes are TRBV15 and TRBJ2-3; D uncertain. The CDR3 is 12 residues long. Germline V CDR1 and CDR2: LNHNV, YYDKDF (reference sequence). Between the trimmed V and J ends, which lost 0 bases and 5 bases, there was a span of 3 bases. The CDR3 spells CATSRDRDTQYF. The CDR3 coding sequence is TGTGCCACCAGCAGAGATCGAGATACGCAGTATTTT.

The V call is TRBV6-5, the J call TRBJ2-7; TRBD2 matches 7 bases. V lost 2 bases, J lost 2 bases, and 6 bases stayed unmatched. From germline, CDR1 is MNHEY and CDR2 SVGAGI. The CDR3 covers 15 residues. CDR3 in amino acids: CASSYEASGAYEQYF. CDR3 in DNA: TGTGCCAGCAGTTACGAGGCTAGCGGAGCCTACGAGCAGTACTTC.

This clonotype came up a few times. The DNA for the CDR3 is TGTGCCATCAGTGAGTCGACGCGGGGGGCATACAATGAGCAGTTCTTC. Protein: CAISESTRGAYNEQFF. V usage is TRBV10-3 and J usage is TRBJ2-1; TRBD2 aligns across 8 bases. Germline assignment: CDR1 ENHRY and CDR2 SYGVKD. V gave up 0 bases and J gave up 4 bases; unmatched junction bases: 5. The CDR3 length is 16 residues.

This clonotype was observed a few times. The V call is TRBV27, the J call TRBJ2-1, with 8 bases aligning to TRBD2. CDR1 is MNHEY, CDR2 SMNVEV, per germline (reference sequence). V shed 1 base and J 7 bases; nucleotides not matched to a gene: 6. This CDR3 has 15 residues. The CDR3 DNA reads TGTGCCAGCAGTTTATTGAGCGGGAGAAGGAATGAGCAGTTCTTC. Amino acids: CASSLLSGRRNEQFF.

This clonotype was seen once. The chain joins TRBV12-5 to TRBJ1-2, with a weak D call TRBD1 (6 bases). This CDR3 contains 13 residues. Trimming shortened V by 3 bases and J by 8 bases, and 13 bases separated the two germline ends. Germline lookup yields CDR1 LGHNT and CDR2 FRNRAP. For the CDR3, the DNA is TGTGCTAGTGGTTTTGGGGGGCAGAGGGGCTACACCTTC. Its translation is CASGFGGQRGYTF.

The chain carries TRBV6-6 and TRBJ1-6, with 9 bases fitting TRBD1. CDR1 is MNHNY and CDR2 is SVGAGI in the germline V gene (reference sequence). V shed 6 bases, J shed 14 bases, and the junction held 11 bases outside the gene matches. The CDR3 has 14 residues. CDR3 in amino acids: CASSPDRGSAALHF. The CDR3 DNA reads TGTGCCAGCAGCCCTGACAGGGGGAGCGCGGCCCTCCACTTT.

This clonotype was detected a few times. This chain links TRBV12-3 or TRBV12-4 with TRBJ1-2, with 8 bases matching TRBD1. The CDR3 runs 18 residues. V shed 5 bases, J shed 7 bases, and the junction held 21 bases outside the gene matches. The CDR3 region has the DNA TGTGCCAGCAGTCCACCCATTACCACAGGGGGAAGACAGGGTGGCTACACCTTC. It codes for CASSPPITTGGRQGGYTF.